A selection of T cell receptor beta chains follows, all from one sample in a study of early T cells in non-severe SARS-CoV-2 infection. Each CDR3 protein gets one entry after TCRdb re-called the 5' RACE reads with MiXCR. The repertoire holds about 23,000 distinct CDR3 sequences, with 3.5% to 5.5% as singletons. Sequencing used whole blood. These receptors all stem from an adult who was a healthcare worker with PCR-confirmed SARS-CoV-2 infection or an uninfected control (not recorded which). CDR3s include the opening cysteine and the closing phenylalanine or tryptophan. Fields, in order: J gene, CDR3 length, clone size, V gene, D gene, CDR3 protein, CDR3 DNA. A D gene is named only where the DNA matches it firmly. Not every row has a clone size; where given, it reads once, few, many or a size class.

J: TRBJ2-1; length: 12; size: many; V: TRBV28; D: NA; CDR3: CASSLNYNEQFF; DNA: TGTGCCAGCAGTTTAAACTACAATGAGCAGTTCTTC
J: TRBJ2-5; length: 16; size: many; V: TRBV9; D: NA; CDR3: CASSVEPQAVQETQYF; DNA: TGTGCCAGCAGCGTAGAACCCCAGGCAGTACAAGAGACCCAGTACTTC
J: TRBJ1-1; length: 15; size: few; V: TRBV5-1; D: NA; CDR3: CASSPGGGANTEAFF; DNA: TGCGCCAGCAGCCCCGGCGGGGGCGCGAACACTGAAGCTTTCTTT
J: TRBJ2-5; length: 11; size: many; V: TRBV12-3/TRBV12-4; D: NA; CDR3: CASTLRETQYF; DNA: TGTGCCAGCACCCTCCGGGAGACCCAGTACTTC
J: TRBJ1-2; length: 16; size: many; V: TRBV7-9; D: TRBD1; CDR3: CASSSRTGDHLDGYTF; DNA: TGTGCCAGCAGCTCACGGACAGGAGACCATCTTGATGGCTACACCTTC
J: TRBJ2-1; length: 14; size: many; V: TRBV6-5; D: TRBD2; CDR3: CASRGLGGYNEQFF; DNA: TGTGCCAGCAGGGGACTAGGTGGTTACAATGAGCAGTTCTTC
J: TRBJ2-7; length: 10; size: many; V: TRBV20-1; D: NA; CDR3: CSAMQGEQYF; DNA: TGCAGTGCCATGCAGGGGGAGCAGTACTTC
J: TRBJ1-4; length: 14; size: NA; V: TRBV20-1; D: NA; CDR3: CSAREGRTNEKLFF; DNA: TGCAGTGCTAGAGAAGGGAGAACTAATGAAAAACTGTTTTTT
J: TRBJ1-1; length: 14; size: many; V: TRBV10-1; D: NA; CDR3: CASSFTRTDTEAFF; DNA: TGCGCCAGCAGTTTTACCCGGACGGACACTGAAGCTTTCTTT
J: TRBJ2-5; length: 14; size: many; V: TRBV20-1; D: NA; CDR3: CSAQTRRYQETQYF; DNA: TGCAGTGCCCAGACCCGTAGGTACCAAGAGACCCAGTACTTC
J: TRBJ2-3; length: 11; size: many; V: TRBV7-6; D: NA; CDR3: CASSLSDTQYF; DNA: TGTGCCAGCAGCTTAAGCGATACGCAGTATTTT
J: TRBJ2-1; length: 12; size: many; V: TRBV29-1; D: NA; CDR3: CTSGPGYNEQFF; DNA: TGCACCTCGGGACCAGGATACAATGAGCAGTTCTTC
J: TRBJ2-2; length: 17; size: many; V: TRBV3-1; D: NA; CDR3: CASSQDSEGRRTGELFF; DNA: TGTGCCAGCAGCCAAGATTCCGAGGGGAGGCGCACCGGGGAGCTGTTTTTT
J: TRBJ1-5; length: 15; size: many; V: TRBV6-5; D: TRBD1; CDR3: CASRRQGVGNQPQHF; DNA: TGTGCCAGCAGAAGACAGGGGGTCGGCAATCAGCCCCAGCATTTT
J: TRBJ2-5; length: 12; size: few; V: TRBV11-2; D: NA; CDR3: CASSLVRETQYF; DNA: TGTGCCAGCAGCTTAGTAAGAGAGACCCAGTACTTC
J: TRBJ2-7; length: 14; size: many; V: TRBV11-2; D: NA; CDR3: CASSFTGDPYEQYF; DNA: TGTGCCAGCAGCTTTACAGGAGATCCCTACGAGCAGTACTTC
J: TRBJ2-7; length: 12; size: many; V: TRBV7-6; D: TRBD1; CDR3: CASSAGQGEQYF; DNA: TGTGCCAGCAGCGCCGGACAGGGCGAGCAGTACTTC
J: TRBJ1-5; length: 16; size: many; V: TRBV18; D: NA; CDR3: CASSFGLGSGGQPQHF; DNA: TGTGCCAGCTCATTCGGGTTAGGATCTGGAGGTCAGCCCCAGCATTTT
J: TRBJ2-7; length: 12; size: few; V: TRBV1; D: NA; CDR3: CTSSRGGYEQYF; DNA: TGCACCAGCAGCCGGGGGGGCTACGAGCAGTACTTC
J: TRBJ2-1; length: 15; size: many; V: TRBV12-3/TRBV12-4; D: NA; CDR3: CASSYATFPYNEQFF; DNA: TGTGCCAGCAGCTATGCGACTTTTCCCTACAATGAGCAGTTCTTC
J: TRBJ1-6; length: 13; size: medium-sized; V: TRBV6-5; D: NA; CDR3: CASSYVDNSPLHF; DNA: TGTGCCAGCAGTTACGTGGATAATTCACCCCTCCACTTT
J: TRBJ2-3; length: 17; size: many; V: TRBV6-1; D: NA; CDR3: CASSYQSTAGSTDTQYF; DNA: TGTGCCAGCAGTTACCAGTCGACGGCGGGGAGCACAGATACGCAGTATTTT
J: TRBJ1-2; length: 15; size: many; V: TRBV7-2; D: TRBD1; CDR3: CASRTPRDRADGYTF; DNA: TGTGCCAGCAGGACACCCCGGGACAGGGCCGATGGCTACACCTTC
J: TRBJ2-5; length: 15; size: many; V: TRBV12-5; D: NA; CDR3: CASGWGGQDQEDQYF; DNA: TGTGCTTCCGGGTGGGGTGGACAAGACCAAGAGGACCAGTACTTC
J: TRBJ1-2; length: 12; size: many; V: TRBV18; D: NA; CDR3: CASSPPMGGYTF; DNA: TGTGCCAGCTCACCACCGATGGGGGGCTACACCTTC
J: TRBJ1-1; length: 15; size: NA; V: TRBV7-9; D: NA; CDR3: CASSLWVAMNTEAFF; DNA: TGTGCCAGCAGCTTATGGGTGGCGATGAACACTGAAGCTTTCTTT
J: TRBJ1-3; length: 17; size: many; V: TRBV4-2; D: TRBD1; CDR3: CASSQGGQGSSGNTIYF; DNA: TGTGCCAGCAGCCAAGGAGGACAGGGGAGCTCTGGAAACACCATATATTTT
J: TRBJ2-7; length: 14; size: many; V: TRBV28; D: NA; CDR3: CASSPTGQLREQYF; DNA: TGTGCCAGCAGCCCGACCGGACAGCTTAGGGAGCAGTACTTC
J: TRBJ2-7; length: 13; size: medium-sized; V: TRBV28; D: NA; CDR3: CASIKANSYEQYF; DNA: TGTGCCAGCATCAAGGCCAATTCCTACGAGCAGTACTTC
J: TRBJ2-7; length: 14; size: many; V: TRBV6-5; D: NA; CDR3: CASGTGRSTYEQYF; DNA: TGTGCCAGCGGTACGGGACGCTCAACCTACGAGCAGTACTTC
J: TRBJ2-3; length: 15; size: many; V: TRBV7-2; D: TRBD2; CDR3: CASSLGAGGINTQYF; DNA: TGTGCCAGCAGCTTAGGAGCGGGGGGGATAAATACGCAGTATTTT
J: TRBJ1-1; length: 15; size: medium-sized; V: TRBV7-8; D: NA; CDR3: CASSLLSRMTDEAFF; DNA: TGTGCCAGCAGCTTACTGAGCCGAATGACAGATGAAGCTTTCTTT
J: TRBJ1-1; length: 15; size: many; V: TRBV6-5; D: TRBD1; CDR3: CASRRTLTGGTEAFF; DNA: TGTGCCAGCAGACGGACGTTGACAGGGGGCACTGAAGCTTTCTTT
J: TRBJ2-5; length: 14; size: many; V: TRBV7-8; D: NA; CDR3: CASSLAQGLGTQYF; DNA: TGTGCCAGCAGCTTAGCCCAGGGTCTGGGGACCCAGTACTTC
J: TRBJ2-7; length: 11; size: NA; V: TRBV12-3/TRBV12-4; D: NA; CDR3: CASSRGGEQYF; DNA: TGTGCCAGCAGCCGAGGCGGCGAGCAGTACTTC
J: TRBJ1-1; length: 12; size: many; V: TRBV6-1; D: TRBD1; CDR3: CASSELRGSAFF; DNA: TGTGCCAGCAGTGAACTCAGGGGGAGCGCTTTCTTT
J: TRBJ2-5; length: 13; size: many; V: TRBV7-6; D: NA; CDR3: CASSKRAWETQYF; DNA: TGTGCCAGCAGTAAGAGGGCATGGGAGACCCAGTACTTC
J: TRBJ2-3; length: 14; size: medium-sized; V: TRBV28; D: NA; CDR3: CASSFSGSTDTQYF; DNA: TGTGCCAGCAGTTTCTCAGGGAGCACAGATACGCAGTATTTT
J: TRBJ1-2; length: 15; size: NA; V: TRBV6-5; D: NA; CDR3: CASSYSRQPNYGYTF; DNA: TGTGCCAGCAGTTACTCTAGGCAGCCAAACTATGGCTACACCTTC
J: TRBJ2-7; length: 13; size: many; V: TRBV3-1; D: NA; CDR3: CASRGTVTYEQYF; DNA: TGTGCCAGCAGGGGGACCGTCACCTACGAGCAGTACTTC
J: TRBJ1-1; length: 13; size: many; V: TRBV20-1; D: NA; CDR3: CSAPFGPDTEAFF; DNA: TGCAGTGCTCCATTCGGACCCGACACTGAAGCTTTCTTT
J: TRBJ1-5; length: 15; size: many; V: TRBV19; D: TRBD1; CDR3: CASSNDRDGTSVRHF; DNA: TGTGCCAGTAGTAATGACAGGGATGGAACGTCGGTCCGGCATTTT
J: TRBJ1-2; length: 13; size: many; V: TRBV12-3/TRBV12-4; D: NA; CDR3: CASSFGDLYGYTF; DNA: TGTGCCAGCAGTTTTGGGGACCTCTATGGCTACACCTTC
J: TRBJ2-2; length: 15; size: many; V: TRBV2; D: NA; CDR3: CASRPTTLRAGELFF; DNA: TGTGCCAGCCGCCCAACCACTCTACGTGCCGGGGAGCTGTTTTTT
J: TRBJ2-2; length: 12; size: NA; V: TRBV18; D: NA; CDR3: CASSQESGELFF; DNA: TGTGCCAGCTCGCAGGAATCCGGGGAGCTGTTTTTT
J: TRBJ1-1; length: 15; size: many; V: TRBV14; D: NA; CDR3: CASSPKVGRRAEAFF; DNA: TGTGCCAGCAGCCCCAAAGTCGGAAGAAGGGCTGAAGCTTTCTTT